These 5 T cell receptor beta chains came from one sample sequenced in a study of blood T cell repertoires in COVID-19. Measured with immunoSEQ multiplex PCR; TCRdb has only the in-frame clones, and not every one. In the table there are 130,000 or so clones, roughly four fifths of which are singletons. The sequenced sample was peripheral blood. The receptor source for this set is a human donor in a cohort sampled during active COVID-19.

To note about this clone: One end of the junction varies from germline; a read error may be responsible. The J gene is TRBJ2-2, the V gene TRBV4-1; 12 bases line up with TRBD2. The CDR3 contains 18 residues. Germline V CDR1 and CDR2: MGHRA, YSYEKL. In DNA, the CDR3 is TGCGCCCGCAGCCGTCCTGCTAGCGGGGGGGCGGGCACCGGGGAGCTGTTTTTT. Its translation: CARSRPASGGAGTGELFF.

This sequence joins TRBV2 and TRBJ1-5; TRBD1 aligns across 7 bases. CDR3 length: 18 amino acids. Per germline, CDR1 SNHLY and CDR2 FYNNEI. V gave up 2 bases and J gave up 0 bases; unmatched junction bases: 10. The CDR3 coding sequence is TGTGCCAGCAGTGAATACCATGGACAGGTCGTTAGCAATCAGCCCCAGCATTTT. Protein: CASSEYHGQVVSNQPQHF.

DNA for the CDR3: TGTGCCAGCATCCCGGGACAGGGGGCCGGAGAGACCCAGTACTTC. Translation: CASIPGQGAGETQYF. This chain uses TRBV2 with TRBJ2-5, with 12 positions matching TRBD1. The CDR3 has 15 amino acids. Germline assignment: CDR1 SNHLY and CDR2 FYNNEI. J was trimmed by 4 bases and V by 7 bases; bases with no gene match: 7.

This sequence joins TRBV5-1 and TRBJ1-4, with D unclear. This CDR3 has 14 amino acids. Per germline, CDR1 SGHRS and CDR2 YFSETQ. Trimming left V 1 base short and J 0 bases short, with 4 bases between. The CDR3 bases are TGCGCCAGCAGCTTGCAGGCAACTAATGAAAAACTGTTTTTT. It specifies CASSLQATNEKLFF.

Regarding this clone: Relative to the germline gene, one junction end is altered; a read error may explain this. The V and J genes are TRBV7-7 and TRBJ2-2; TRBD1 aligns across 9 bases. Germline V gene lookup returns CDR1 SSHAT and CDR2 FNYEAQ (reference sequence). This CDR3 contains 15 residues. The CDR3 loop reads CASSSQGQGSGELFF. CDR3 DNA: TGTGCTAGCAGCTCCCAGGGACAGGGTTCCGGGGAGCTGTTTTTT.